This T cell receptor (beta chain) appears in the sequencing data of a study of blood T cell repertoires in COVID-19. Study background: Acute and convalescent COVID-19 samples came from the United States, Italy and Spain. Sample material is recorded as cDNA or gDNA derived from T cells, B-cell-depleted T cells, or PBMCs.

The CDR3 consists of 13 residues. V was pared by 7 bases and J by 9 bases, with 6 bases of the junction left unmatched. CDR1 is SGHAT, CDR2 FQDESV, per germline (reference sequence). In the study's own analysis: The assay estimated nucleated cells by amplifying reference gene primers. Using immunoSEQ multiplex PCR, the repertoire was profiled, and TCRdb retains in-frame clones only, with some absent. That table gives V, J and clone size, and the DNA gave D and trimming. Among nearly 100,000 clones listed, 70% to 85% were seen once. The chain recombines TRBV11-1 with TRBJ1-6; 7 positions agree with TRBD1. This sequence originates from a man between 65 and 80 years old with acute or convalescent COVID-19. The sample taken for sequencing was peripheral blood. The CDR3 DNA reads TGTGCCAGCACGACAGGGATAAGTTCACCCCTCCACTTT. Its protein is CASTTGISSPLHF.